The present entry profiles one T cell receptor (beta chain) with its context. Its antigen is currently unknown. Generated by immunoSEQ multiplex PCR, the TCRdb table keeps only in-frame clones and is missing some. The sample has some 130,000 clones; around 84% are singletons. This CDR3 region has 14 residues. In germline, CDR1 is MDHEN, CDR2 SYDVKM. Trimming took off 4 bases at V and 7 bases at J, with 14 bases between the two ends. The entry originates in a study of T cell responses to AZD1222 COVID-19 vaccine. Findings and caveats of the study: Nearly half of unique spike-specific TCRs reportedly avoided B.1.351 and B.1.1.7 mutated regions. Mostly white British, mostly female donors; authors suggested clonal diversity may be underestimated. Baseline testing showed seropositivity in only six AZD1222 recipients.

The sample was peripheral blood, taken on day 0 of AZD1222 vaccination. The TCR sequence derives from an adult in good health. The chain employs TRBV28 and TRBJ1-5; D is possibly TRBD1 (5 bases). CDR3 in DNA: TGTGCCAGCAGTTCCCTAAGGGACGTGCAGCCCCAGCATTTT. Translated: CASSSLRDVQPQHF. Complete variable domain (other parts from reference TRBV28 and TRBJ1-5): DVKVTQSSRYLVKRTGEKVFLECVQDMDHENMFWYRQDPGLGLRLIYFSYDVKMKEKGDIPEGYSVSREKKERFSLILESASTNQTSMYLCASSSLRDVQPQHFGDGTRLSIL.